The 10 T cell receptor beta chains below all came from one sample that was sequenced in a study of OX40 agonist ivuxolimab in advanced cancers. Profiled with immunoSEQ multiplex PCR; TCRdb holds only in-frame clones, not every one. The table shows about 100,000 clones, with approximately 94% occurring only once. Sequenced here: CD4+ or CD8+ T cells sorted from blood, sampled in a trial of the OX40 agonist ivuxolimab. The source is an adult with an advanced solid tumor such as melanoma, head and neck, liver or kidney cancer.

The chain has TRBV9 and TRBJ2-7; 8 bases are shared with TRBD1. The length of the CDR3 is 14 residues. Germline lookup yields CDR1 SGDLS and CDR2 YYNGEE. The ends lost 3 bases at V and 3 bases at J; junction bases unmatched: 5. The CDR3, as DNA: TGTGCCAGCAGCGCCCAACAGGGGGGCTACGAGCAGTACTTC. Amino acid sequence: CASSAQQGGYEQYF.

The chain carries TRBV4-1 and TRBJ1-3; no clear D gene. The CDR3 has 14 amino acids. V was cut by 4 bases and J by 8 bases, with 15 bases left in between. CDR1 and CDR2 (germline): MGHRA, YSYEKL. CDR3 DNA sequence: TGCGCCAGCAGCCGAGAGGGATTATTGGACACCATATATTTT. This encodes CASSREGLLDTIYF.

The chain uses TRBV7-2 and TRBJ2-7; 9 bases fit TRBD2. There are 15 residues in the CDR3. CDR1 and CDR2 from the germline V gene are SGHTA and FQGNSA. With V trimmed by 5 bases and J by 1 base, 6 bases remained unmatched. As DNA, the CDR3 is TGTGCCAGCAGCCCCCCGGCGGGAGGGTCCTACGAGCAGTACTTC. Protein sequence: CASSPPAGGSYEQYF.

The J gene is TRBJ2-7, the V gene TRBV7-2; 9 positions match TRBD1. This CDR3 spans 14 amino acids. The junction had 6 bases not matched to a gene; V was cut back by 5 bases and J by 4 bases. Germline assignment: CDR1 SGHTA and CDR2 FQGNSA. CDR3 residues: CASSARDRVYEQYF. CDR3 DNA sequence: TGTGCCAGCAGCGCCCGGGACAGGGTTTACGAGCAGTACTTC.

CDR3 sequence: CASSLDGSSYNEQFF. CDR3 nucleotide sequence: TGTGCCAGCAGCTTGGATGGGAGCTCCTACAATGAGCAGTTCTTC. This chain links TRBV5-8 with TRBJ2-1, with D perhaps matching TRBD2 (5 bases). V gave up 0 bases and J gave up 0 bases, with 7 bases separating them. This CDR3 region has 15 residues. From germline, CDR1 is SGHTS and CDR2 YDEGEE.

A note on this clone: The junction and the germline gene differ at one end; a read error may be behind it. The CDR3 spells CASSLKGLADTQYF. CDR3 coding DNA: TGTGCTAGCAGCTTAAAGGGACTAGCGGATACGCAGTATTTT. This sequence joins TRBV7-7 and TRBJ2-3; TRBD2 matches at 10 bases. The CDR3 totals 14 residues. CDR1 is SSHAT and CDR2 is FNYEAQ in the germline V gene (reference sequence).

The V and J genes are TRBV5-1 and TRBJ2-2, with D unresolved. Trimming removed 0 bases at V and 5 bases at J, with 14 bases between. The CDR3 extends over 16 amino acids. CDR1 and CDR2 (germline): SGHRS, YFSETQ. CDR3 in DNA: TGCGCCAGCAGCTTGGCCTCTTCCGATGGGACCGGGGAGCTGTTTTTT. This translates into CASSLASSDGTGELFF.

V and J are TRBV4-3 and TRBJ1-1; D remains ambiguous. The CDR3 loop spans 15 amino acids. Germline V gives CDR1 LGHNA, CDR2 YSLEER. The ends were cut back, 3 bases at V and 2 bases at J, with 13 bases in the middle. The CDR3, as DNA: TGCGCCAGCAGCCAGGGATTGACGGGTAACACTGAAGCTTTCTTT. This encodes CASSQGLTGNTEAFF.

The V and J genes are TRBV11-3 and TRBJ2-5, with TRBD2 as a possible D gene (7 bases). This CDR3 region has 15 residues. The germline V and J ends were trimmed by 4 bases and 2 bases, with 14 bases remaining between them. CDR1 is SGHNT and CDR2 is YENEEA in the germline V gene. The CDR3, as DNA: TGTGCCAGCAGCTCCGGCGGGGGCCTGCAAGAGACCCAGTACTTC. It specifies CASSSGGGLQETQYF.

The rearrangement links TRBV6-6 to TRBJ2-1; 7 bases align to TRBD1. Germline CDR1 reads MNHNY; CDR2 reads SVGAGI (reference sequence). Trimming cost V 5 bases and J 9 bases; bases outside gene matches: 4. The CDR3 is 12 amino acids. The CDR3 loop reads CASSTRTGEQFF. In nucleotides, the CDR3 is TGTGCCAGCAGTACGCGGACAGGTGAGCAGTTCTTC.